The rows below give T cell receptor beta chains drawn from one sample of a study of cytomegalovirus exposure and HLA in healthy donors. The data were produced by immunoSEQ multiplex PCR, yet TCRdb's version contains in-frame clones alone and is incomplete. The profile covers around 200,000 clones, with 86% appearing a single time and approximately 0.31% taken by the ten largest. The sequencing sample was made of PBMCs. These receptors were obtained from a woman aged 30 to 39 in good health and CMV-seronegative. CDR3s include the opening cysteine and the closing phenylalanine or tryptophan.

>TRBV2|TRBJ2-2
CASRPPSGTGELFF
>TRBV18|TRBJ2-1
CASSPTRTLSSYNEQFF
>TRBV6-1|TRBJ2-1
CASRRDREIDEQFF
>TRBV28|TRBJ2-6
CASRPSGRGANVLTF
>TRBV4-1|TRBJ2-3
CASSQGGGESTDTQYF
>TRBV5-1|TRBJ2-2
CASSSFGTGVIGELFF
>TRBV21-1|TRBJ1-5
CATGVQPQHF
>TRBV28|TRBJ1-5
CASSPDINQPQHF
>TRBV7-7|TRBJ2-2
CASSLDRGTGELFF
>TRBV29-1|TRBJ2-7
CSVELLAGYEQYF
>TRBV28|TRBJ2-5
CASRPGETQYF
>TRBV6-1|TRBJ1-1
CASSYFRGDTEAFF
>TRBV19|TRBJ2-5
CASSKREGRKQETQYF
>TRBV4-1|TRBJ2-2
CASSQGQGPTGELFF
>TRBV6-5|TRBJ2-1
CASSYIPDNEQFF
>TRBV5-4|TRBJ1-3
CASSLDNQGSHSGNTIYF
>TRBV6-4|TRBJ2-3
CASSDSGTGGPDTQYF
>TRBV5-6|TRBJ2-1
CASSPSRLAGGNPSEQFF
>TRBV6-5|NA
CASSLYRGNEQYF